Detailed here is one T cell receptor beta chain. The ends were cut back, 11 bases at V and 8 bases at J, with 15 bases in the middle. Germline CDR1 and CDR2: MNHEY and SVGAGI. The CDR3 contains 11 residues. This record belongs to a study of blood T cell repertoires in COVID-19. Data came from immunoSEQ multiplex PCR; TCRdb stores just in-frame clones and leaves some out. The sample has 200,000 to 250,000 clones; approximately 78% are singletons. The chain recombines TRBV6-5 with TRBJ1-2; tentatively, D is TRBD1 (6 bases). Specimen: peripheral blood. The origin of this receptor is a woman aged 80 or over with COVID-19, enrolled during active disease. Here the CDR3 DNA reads TGTGCCGCCTGGACAGTTTCGGGCTACACCTTC. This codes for CAAWTVSGYTF.